The clone carrying this T cell receptor (beta chain) was observed many times. Its antigen is not known. These data come from a study of T cell repertoires in cytomegalovirus infection. About the study: An indication of both CMV infection and matching HLA type came from public TCR beta signatures.

Trimming removed 2 bases from V and 6 bases from J; junction bases left unmatched: 12. The CDR3 length is 17 residues. The germline CDR1 and CDR2 sequences are SGHTA and FQGNSA. TCRdb processed the reads anew with MiXCR; each CDR3 protein has one entry. The data show some 180,000 distinct CDR3 sequences, 17% seen once. Study findings and constraints: Totalled public TCR beta family frequency picked out people who carried CMV plus the relevant HLA. Clonotypes of TCR beta that were HLA-C-restricted and CMV-specific dominated the ex vivo response.

The sequencing sample was made of CD8+ T cells from PBMCs. The origin of this receptor is a human donor in good health (CMV status not recorded). Some clones in this sample may be carry-over from other donors' samples. The chain links TRBV7-2 to TRBJ2-7; 11 positions agree with TRBD1. CDR3 sequence (DNA): TGTGCCAGCAGCTTACGGACAGGGGGCCTGGGCGGTGGCGAGCAGTACTTC. Translated, it gives CASSLRTGGLGGGEQYF.